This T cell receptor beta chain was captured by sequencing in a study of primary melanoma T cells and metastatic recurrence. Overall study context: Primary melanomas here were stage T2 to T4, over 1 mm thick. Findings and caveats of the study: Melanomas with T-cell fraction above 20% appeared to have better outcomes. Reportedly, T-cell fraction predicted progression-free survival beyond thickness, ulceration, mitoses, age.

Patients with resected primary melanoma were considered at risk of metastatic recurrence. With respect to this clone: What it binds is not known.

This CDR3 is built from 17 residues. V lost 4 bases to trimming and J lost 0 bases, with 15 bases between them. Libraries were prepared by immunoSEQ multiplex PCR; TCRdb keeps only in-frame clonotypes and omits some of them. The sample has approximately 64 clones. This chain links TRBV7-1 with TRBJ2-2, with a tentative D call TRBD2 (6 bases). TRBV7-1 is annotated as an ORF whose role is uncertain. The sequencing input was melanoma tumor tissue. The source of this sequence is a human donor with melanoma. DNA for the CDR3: TGTGCCAGCAGCTTAATTGTCGGGACTCCGAACACCGGGGAGCTGTTTTTT. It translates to CASSLIVGTPNTGELFF.